This T cell receptor (beta chain) came from a study of T cell repertoires in cytomegalovirus infection. Whole-study context: A matching HLA type, together with CMV infection, was signaled by public TCR beta signatures. General study findings and limits: Cumulated frequencies of public TCR beta families served to identify carriers of CMV plus the relevant HLA. There were HLA-C-restricted CMV-specific TCR beta clonotypes dominating the ex vivo response.

The CDR3 sequence is 14 residues long. Between the trimmed V and J ends, which lost 3 bases and 3 bases, there was a span of 11 bases. MiXCR, applied by TCRdb to the reads, yields one record per CDR3 protein. The sample consists of hundreds of thousands of distinct CDR3 sequences, 24% of them appearing once. This clonotype has at least ten counts. Its matching antigen is unknown. The sequenced sample was CD8+ T cells from PBMCs. The TCR originated in a human donor in good health (CMV status not recorded). Some clones in this sample may be carry-over from other donors' samples. This rearrangement joins TRBV12-3 or TRBV12-4 to TRBJ1-2, with D perhaps matching TRBD1 (5 bases). CDR3 in DNA: TGTGCCAGCAGTTTGGGTGGGGGGTACTATGGCTACACCTTC. As protein: CASSLGGGYYGYTF.